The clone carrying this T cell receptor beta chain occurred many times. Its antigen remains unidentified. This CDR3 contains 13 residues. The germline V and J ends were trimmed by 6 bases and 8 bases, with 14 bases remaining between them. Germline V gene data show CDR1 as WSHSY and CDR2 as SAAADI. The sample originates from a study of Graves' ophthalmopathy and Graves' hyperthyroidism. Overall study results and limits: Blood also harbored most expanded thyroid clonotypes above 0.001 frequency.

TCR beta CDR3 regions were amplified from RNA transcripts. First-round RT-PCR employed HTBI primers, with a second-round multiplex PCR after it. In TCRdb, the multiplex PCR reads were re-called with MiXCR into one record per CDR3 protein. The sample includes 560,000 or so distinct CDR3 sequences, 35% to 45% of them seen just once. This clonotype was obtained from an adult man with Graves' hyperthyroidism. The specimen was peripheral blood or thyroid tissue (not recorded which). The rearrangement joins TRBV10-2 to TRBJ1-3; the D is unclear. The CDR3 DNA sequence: TGCGCCAGCAGGGCTGATCCGAGGGACACCATATATTTT. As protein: CASRADPRDTIYF.